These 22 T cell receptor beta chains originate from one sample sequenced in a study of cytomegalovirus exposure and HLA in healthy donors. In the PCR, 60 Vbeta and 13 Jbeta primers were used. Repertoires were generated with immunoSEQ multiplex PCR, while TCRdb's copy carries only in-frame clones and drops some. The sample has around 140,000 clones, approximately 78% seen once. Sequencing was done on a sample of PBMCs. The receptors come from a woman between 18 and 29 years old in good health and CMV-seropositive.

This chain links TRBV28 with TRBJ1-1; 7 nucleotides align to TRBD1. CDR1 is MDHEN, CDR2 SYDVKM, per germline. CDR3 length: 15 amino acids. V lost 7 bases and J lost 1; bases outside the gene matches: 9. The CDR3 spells CASNVGGAGNTEAFF. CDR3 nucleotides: TGTGCCAGCAATGTAGGGGGCGCGGGGAACACTGAAGCTTTCTTT. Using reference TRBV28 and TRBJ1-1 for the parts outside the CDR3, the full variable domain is DVKVTQSSRYLVKRTGEKVFLECVQDMDHENMFWYRQDPGLGLRLIYFSYDVKMKEKGDIPEGYSVSREKKERFSLILESASTNQTSMYLCASNVGGAGNTEAFFGQGTRLTVV.

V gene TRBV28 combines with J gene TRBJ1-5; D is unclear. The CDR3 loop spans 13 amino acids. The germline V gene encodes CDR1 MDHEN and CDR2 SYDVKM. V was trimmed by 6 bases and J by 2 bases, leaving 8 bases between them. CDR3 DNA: TGTGCCAGCAGCGGGCGGGGCAATCAGCCCCAGCATTTT. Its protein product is CASSGRGNQPQHF.

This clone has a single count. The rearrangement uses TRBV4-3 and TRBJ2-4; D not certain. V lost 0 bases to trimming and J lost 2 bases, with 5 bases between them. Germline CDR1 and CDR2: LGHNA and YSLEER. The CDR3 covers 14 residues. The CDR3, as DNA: TGCGCCAGCAGCCAAGAGGGCTCCAAAAACATTCAGTACTTC. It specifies CASSQEGSKNIQYF.

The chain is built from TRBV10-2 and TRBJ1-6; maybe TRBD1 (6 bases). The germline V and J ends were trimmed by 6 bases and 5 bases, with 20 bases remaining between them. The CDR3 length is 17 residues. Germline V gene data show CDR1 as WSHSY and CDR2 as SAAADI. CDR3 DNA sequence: TGCGCCAGCAGCCGCAGTTGGGGGGGCGCAGATAATTCACCCCTCCACTTT. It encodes CASSRSWGGADNSPLHF.

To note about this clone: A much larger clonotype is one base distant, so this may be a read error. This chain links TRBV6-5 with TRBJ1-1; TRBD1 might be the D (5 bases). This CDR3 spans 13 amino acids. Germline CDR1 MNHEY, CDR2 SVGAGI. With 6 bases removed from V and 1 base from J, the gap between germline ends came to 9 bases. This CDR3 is CASSPTANTEAFF. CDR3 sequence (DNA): TGTGCCAGCAGCCCGACAGCGAACACTGAAGCTTTCTTT.

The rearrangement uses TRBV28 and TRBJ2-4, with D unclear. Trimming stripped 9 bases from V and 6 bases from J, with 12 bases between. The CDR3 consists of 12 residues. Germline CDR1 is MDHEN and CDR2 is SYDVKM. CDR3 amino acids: CASSGILNIQYF. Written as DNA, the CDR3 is TGTGCCAGTTCAGGAATTTTAAACATTCAGTACTTC.

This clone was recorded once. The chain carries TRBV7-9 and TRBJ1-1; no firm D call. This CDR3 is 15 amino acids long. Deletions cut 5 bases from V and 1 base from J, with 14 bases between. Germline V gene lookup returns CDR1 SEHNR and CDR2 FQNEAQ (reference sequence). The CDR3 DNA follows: TGTGCCAGCAGCCCACCAATTTCACAGAACACTGAAGCTTTCTTT. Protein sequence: CASSPPISQNTEAFF.

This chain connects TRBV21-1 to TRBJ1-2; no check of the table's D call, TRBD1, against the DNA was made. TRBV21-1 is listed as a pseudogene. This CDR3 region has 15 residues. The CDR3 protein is CASSKESTGNYGYTF. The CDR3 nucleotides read TGTGCCAGCAGCAAAGAATCAACAGGGAACTATGGCTACACCTTC.

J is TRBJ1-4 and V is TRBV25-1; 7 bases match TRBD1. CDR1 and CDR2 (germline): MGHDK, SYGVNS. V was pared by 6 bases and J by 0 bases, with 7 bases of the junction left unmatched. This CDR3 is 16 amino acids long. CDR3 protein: CASSGRGGSTNEKLFF. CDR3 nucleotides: TGTGCCAGCAGCGGAAGAGGGGGCTCAACTAATGAAAAACTGTTTTTT.

The DNA of the CDR3 is TGTGCCAGCAGCTTAGCCGGTAGCTACAATGAGCAGTTCTTC. Amino acid sequence: CASSLAGSYNEQFF. The chain has TRBV7-9 and TRBJ2-1; D remains ambiguous. The germline V gene encodes CDR1 SEHNR and CDR2 FQNEAQ (reference sequence). V was clipped by 0 bases and J by 3 bases, with 6 bases between them. This CDR3 region has 14 residues.

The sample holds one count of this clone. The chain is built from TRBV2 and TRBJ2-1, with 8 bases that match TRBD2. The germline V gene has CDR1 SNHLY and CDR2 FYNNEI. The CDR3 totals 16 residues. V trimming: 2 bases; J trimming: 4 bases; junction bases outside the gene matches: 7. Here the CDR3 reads CASSEPGGGRYNEQFF. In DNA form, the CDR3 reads TGTGCCAGCAGTGAACCCGGGGGGGGTCGGTACAATGAGCAGTTCTTC.

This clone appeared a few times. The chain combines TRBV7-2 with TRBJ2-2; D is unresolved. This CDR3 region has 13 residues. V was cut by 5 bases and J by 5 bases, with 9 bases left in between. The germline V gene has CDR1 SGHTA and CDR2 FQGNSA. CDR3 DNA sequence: TGTGCCAGCAGCCCGAGCAGGACCGGGGAGCTGTTTTTT. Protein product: CASSPSRTGELFF.

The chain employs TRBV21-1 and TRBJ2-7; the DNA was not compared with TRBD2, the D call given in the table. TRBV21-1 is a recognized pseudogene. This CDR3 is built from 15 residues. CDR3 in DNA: TGTGCCAGCAGCACAGCCCCGGGACTAGCGTACGAGCAGTACTTC. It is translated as CASSTAPGLAYEQYF.

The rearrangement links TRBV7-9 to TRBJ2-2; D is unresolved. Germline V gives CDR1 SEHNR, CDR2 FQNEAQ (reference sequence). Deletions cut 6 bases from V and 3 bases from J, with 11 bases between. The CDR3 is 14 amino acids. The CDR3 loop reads CASSLTAYTGELFF. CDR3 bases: TGTGCCAGCAGTCTAACTGCGTACACCGGGGAGCTGTTTTTT.

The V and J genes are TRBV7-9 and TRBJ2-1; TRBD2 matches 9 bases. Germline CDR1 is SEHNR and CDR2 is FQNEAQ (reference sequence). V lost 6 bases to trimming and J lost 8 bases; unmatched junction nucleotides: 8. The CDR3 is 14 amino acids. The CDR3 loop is CASRASGERHEQFF. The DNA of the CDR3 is TGTGCCAGCAGAGCTAGCGGGGAGCGTCATGAGCAGTTCTTC.

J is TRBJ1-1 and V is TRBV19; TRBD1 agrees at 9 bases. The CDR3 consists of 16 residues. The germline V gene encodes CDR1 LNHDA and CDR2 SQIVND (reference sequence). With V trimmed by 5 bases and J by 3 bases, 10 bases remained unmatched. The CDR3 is CASSPGTGFGYTEAFF. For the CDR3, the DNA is TGTGCCAGTAGTCCCGGGACAGGGTTTGGGTACACTGAAGCTTTCTTT.

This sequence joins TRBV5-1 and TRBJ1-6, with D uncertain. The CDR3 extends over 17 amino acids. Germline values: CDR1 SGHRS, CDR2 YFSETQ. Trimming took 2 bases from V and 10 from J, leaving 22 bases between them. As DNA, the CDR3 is TGCGCCAGCAGCTTTAATCCGAGCTCGACGAGCGGGTCACCCCTCCACTTT. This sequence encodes CASSFNPSSTSGSPLHF.

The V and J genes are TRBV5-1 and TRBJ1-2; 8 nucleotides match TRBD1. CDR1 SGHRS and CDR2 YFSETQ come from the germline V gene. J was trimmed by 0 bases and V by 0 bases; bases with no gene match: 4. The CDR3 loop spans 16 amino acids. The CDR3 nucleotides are TGCGCCAGCAGCTTGGACGGACAGGGAACTAACTATGGCTACACCTTC. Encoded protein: CASSLDGQGTNYGYTF.

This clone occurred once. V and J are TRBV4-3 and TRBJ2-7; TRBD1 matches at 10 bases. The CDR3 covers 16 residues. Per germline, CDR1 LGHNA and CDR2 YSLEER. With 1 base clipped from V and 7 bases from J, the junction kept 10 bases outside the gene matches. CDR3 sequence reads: CASSQALDRGEREQYF. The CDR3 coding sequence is TGCGCCAGCAGCCAAGCCCTGGACAGGGGGGAGCGTGAGCAGTACTTC.

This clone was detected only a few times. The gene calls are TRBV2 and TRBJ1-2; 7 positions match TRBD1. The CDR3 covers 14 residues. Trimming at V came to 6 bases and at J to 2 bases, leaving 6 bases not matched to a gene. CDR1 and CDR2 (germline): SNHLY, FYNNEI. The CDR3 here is CASRRDSQNYGYTF. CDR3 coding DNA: TGTGCCAGCAGAAGGGACAGCCAGAACTATGGCTACACCTTC.

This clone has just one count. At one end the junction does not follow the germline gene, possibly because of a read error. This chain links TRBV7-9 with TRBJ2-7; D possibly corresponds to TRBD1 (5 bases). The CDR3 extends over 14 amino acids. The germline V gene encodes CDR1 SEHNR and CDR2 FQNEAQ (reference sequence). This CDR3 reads CSSSSPTGISEQYF. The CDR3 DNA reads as TGTTCCAGCAGCTCACCCACAGGCATCTCCGAGCAGTACTTC.

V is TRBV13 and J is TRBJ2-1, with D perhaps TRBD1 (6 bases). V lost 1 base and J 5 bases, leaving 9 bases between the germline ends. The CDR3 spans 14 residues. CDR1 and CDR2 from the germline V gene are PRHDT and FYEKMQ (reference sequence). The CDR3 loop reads CASSLVGANNEQFF. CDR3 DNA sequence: TGTGCCAGCAGCTTAGTGGGGGCGAACAATGAGCAGTTCTTC.